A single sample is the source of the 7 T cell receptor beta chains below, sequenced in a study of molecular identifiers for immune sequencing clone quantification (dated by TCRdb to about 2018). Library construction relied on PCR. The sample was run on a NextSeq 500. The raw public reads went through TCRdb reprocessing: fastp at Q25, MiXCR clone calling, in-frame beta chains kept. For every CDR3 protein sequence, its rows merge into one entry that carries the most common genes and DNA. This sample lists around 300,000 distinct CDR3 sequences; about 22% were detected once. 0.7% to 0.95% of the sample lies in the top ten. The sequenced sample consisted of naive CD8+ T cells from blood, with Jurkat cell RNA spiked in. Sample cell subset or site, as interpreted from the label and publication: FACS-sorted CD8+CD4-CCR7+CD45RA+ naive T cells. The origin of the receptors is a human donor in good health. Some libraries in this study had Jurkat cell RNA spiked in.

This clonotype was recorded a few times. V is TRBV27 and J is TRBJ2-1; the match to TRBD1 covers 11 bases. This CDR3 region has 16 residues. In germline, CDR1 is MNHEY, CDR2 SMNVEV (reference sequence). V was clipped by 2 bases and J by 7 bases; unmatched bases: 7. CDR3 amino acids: CASSLVGQGAPNEQFF. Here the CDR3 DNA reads TGTGCCAGCAGTTTAGTCGGACAGGGGGCACCAAATGAGCAGTTCTTC.

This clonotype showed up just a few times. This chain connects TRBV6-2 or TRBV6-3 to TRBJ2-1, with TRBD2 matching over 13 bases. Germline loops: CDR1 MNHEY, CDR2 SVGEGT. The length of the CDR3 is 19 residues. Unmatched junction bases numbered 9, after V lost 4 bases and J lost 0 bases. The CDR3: CASSWSGTSGTSSYNEQFF. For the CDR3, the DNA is TGTGCCAGCAGTTGGTCCGGGACTAGCGGGACGAGCTCCTACAATGAGCAGTTCTTC.

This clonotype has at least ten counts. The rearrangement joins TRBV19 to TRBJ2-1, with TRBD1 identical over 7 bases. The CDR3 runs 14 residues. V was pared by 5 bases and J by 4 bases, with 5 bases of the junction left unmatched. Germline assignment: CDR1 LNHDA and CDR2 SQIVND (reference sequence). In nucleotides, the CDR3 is TGTGCCAGTAGTTTGGGGACAGCTTACAATGAGCAGTTCTTC. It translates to CASSLGTAYNEQFF. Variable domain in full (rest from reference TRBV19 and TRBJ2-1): DGGITQSPKYLFRKEGQNVTLSCEQNLNHDAMYWYRQDPGQGLRLIYYSQIVNDFQKGDIAEGYSVSREKKESFPLTVTSAQKNPTAFYLCASSLGTAYNEQFFGPGTRLTVL.

The CDR3 loop reads CASSTGTSGGSSTDTQYF. In DNA, the CDR3 is TGTGCCAGCAGTACCGGGACTAGCGGGGGCTCTAGCACAGATACGCAGTATTTT. The V gene is TRBV9, the J gene TRBJ2-3, with TRBD2 matching 14 bases. There are 18 residues in the CDR3. Germline lookup yields CDR1 SGDLS and CDR2 YYNGEE. The ends lost 5 bases at V and 0 bases at J; junction bases unmatched: 8. Full variable domain (rest looked up from reference TRBV9 and TRBJ2-3): DSGVTQTPKHLITATGQRVTLRCSPRSGDLSVYWYQQSLDQGLQFLIQYYNGEERAKGNILERFSAQQFPDLHSELNLSSLELGDSALYFCASSTGTSGGSSTDTQYFGPGTRLTVL.

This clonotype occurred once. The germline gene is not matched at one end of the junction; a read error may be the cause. In DNA, the CDR3 is TGTGCCGGCAGCGTCGGAGGGGCGGATACGCAGTATTTT. It encodes CAGSVGGADTQYF. J is TRBJ2-3 and V is TRBV12-3 or TRBV12-4, with D possibly matching TRBD2 (6 bases). The CDR3 contains 13 residues.

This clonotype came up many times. This CDR3 is CASSVAGTNQETQYF. CDR3 nucleotides: TGTGCCAGCAGCGTAGCAGGGACCAACCAAGAGACCCAGTACTTC. The V and J genes are TRBV9 and TRBJ2-5; D may match TRBD1 or TRBD2 (5 bases each). Trimming took 0 bases from V and 0 from J, leaving 9 bases between them. This CDR3 has 15 amino acids. Germline V gene lookup returns CDR1 SGDLS and CDR2 YYNGEE.

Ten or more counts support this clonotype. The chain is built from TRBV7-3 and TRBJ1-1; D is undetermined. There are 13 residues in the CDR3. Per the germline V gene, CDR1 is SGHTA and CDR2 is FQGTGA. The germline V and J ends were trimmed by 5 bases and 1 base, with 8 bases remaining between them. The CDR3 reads CASSPAGNTEAFF. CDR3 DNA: TGTGCCAGCAGCCCTGCAGGGAACACTGAAGCTTTCTTT.